This T cell receptor beta chain appears in the sequencing data of a study of T cell changes during pregnancy in multiple sclerosis. Deletions cut 2 bases from V and 12 bases from J, with 17 bases between. Germline CDR1 reads MNHEY; CDR2 reads SVGAGI. The CDR3 length is 15 residues. The protocol was immunoSEQ multiplex PCR, while the TCRdb copy is restricted to in-frame clones and leaves out a portion. The sample yields 75,000 to 80,000 clones, about 92% seen once. The TCR sequence derives from a female donor in good health, enrolled as a control in a pregnancy study. This sample comprised peripheral blood, obtained after pregnancy. The chain joins TRBV6-5 to TRBJ1-6, with D perhaps matching TRBD1 (5 bases). CDR3 sequence: CASSYRRQGLKPLHF. CDR3 DNA: TGTGCCAGCAGTTACCGCCGCCAGGGTCTGAAACCCCTCCACTTT.